Given below is one TCR beta chain in context. Antigen: not known. Time point of the sample: week 5, during vaccination. Every single dose of the vaccine, 300 ug of mutant IDH1 20-mer peptide, came with topical imiquimod. The sample is drawn from a study of a mutant IDH1 vaccine in newly diagnosed glioma. The method was immunoSEQ multiplex PCR; TCRdb's version includes in-frame clones alone and lacks a portion of them. The sample records approximately 50,000 clones, around 80% being singletons. The junction had 9 bases not matched to a gene; V was cut back by 5 bases and J by 4 bases. CDR3 length: 14 amino acids. Germline V gives CDR1 SQVTM, CDR2 ANQGSEA.

The TCR was taken from a man between 45 and 60 years old with glioma. This sequence joins TRBV29-1 and TRBJ2-3; 7 nucleotides match TRBD2. Sequenced material: PBMCs, taken from a glioma patient whose treatment included an IDH1 peptide vaccine. CDR3 DNA: TGCAGCGTTTTTTTAAGCGGGGCCCCAGATACGCAGTATTTT. Residues: CSVFLSGAPDTQYF.